Detailed here is one T cell receptor beta chain. Its antigen is unknown. This entry is derived from a study of vaccination and CD4 T cells after COVID-19. Study information: The study collected post-vaccine samples a median about 73 days after dose two, with a range of 14 to 241. The cells were exposed to overlapping spike peptides originating from SARS-CoV-2, HCoV-NL63, HCoV-OC43 and HCoV-229E for stimulation.

Cultured CD4+ T cell DNA underwent sequencing with the Oncomine TCR Beta short-read assay. Using the QIAamp micro DNA kit, genomic DNA was extracted from the CD4+ T cells that had been cultured. MiXCR, applied by TCRdb to the PCR reads, yields one record per CDR3 protein. Of 9,500 to 15,000 distinct CDR3 sequences listed, roughly half are singletons. The sample's treatment: roughly 10-day PBMC culture with coronavirus spike peptide pools or control peptides (ViraFEST assay). Half the medium was exchanged for fresh IL-2 medium on days 3 and 7. The V gene lost 3 bases and the J gene lost 2 bases, with 4 bases spanning the gap. The V gene's germline CDR1 is SGHRS and CDR2 YFSETQ. The CDR3 length is 12 residues.

This sequence joins TRBV5-1 and TRBJ2-3; no clear D gene. Sequenced: CD4+ T cells from blood, cultured in vitro. The clonotype was recovered from a human donor who had recovered from COVID-19. The CDR3 DNA is TGCGCCAGCAGCTCCCCCACAGATACGCAGTATTTT. Translation: CASSSPTDTQYF.